This section outlines one TCR beta chain sequence together with its context. The antigen remains unidentified. The data stem from a study of cytomegalovirus exposure and HLA in healthy donors. Findings and limits, study-wide: When analyzed later, a missense DCLRE1C variant was found to be linked to TCR beta V- and J-gene trimming.

The CDR3 consists of 18 residues. From germline, CDR1 is SGHDT and CDR2 YYEEEE. The V and J ends lost 4 bases and 4 bases, in that order; junction bases with no gene match: 17. PCR primers comprised 60 Vbeta and 13 Jbeta primers. TCRdb's table, derived via immunoSEQ multiplex PCR, lists solely in-frame clones and lacks some. This sample yields about 200,000 clones, of which 70% to 80% are seen a single time; about 16% belongs to the top ten. The clonotype originates from a man between 40 and 49 years old in good health and CMV-seronegative. The chain carries TRBV5-6 and TRBJ2-3; 8 nucleotides agree with TRBD2. The sequencing sample was made of PBMCs. CDR3 nucleotides: TGTGCCAGCAGCCAAGGCCTACTAGCGGCAGGGACGGCAGATACGCAGTATTTT. This codes for CASSQGLLAAGTADTQYF.